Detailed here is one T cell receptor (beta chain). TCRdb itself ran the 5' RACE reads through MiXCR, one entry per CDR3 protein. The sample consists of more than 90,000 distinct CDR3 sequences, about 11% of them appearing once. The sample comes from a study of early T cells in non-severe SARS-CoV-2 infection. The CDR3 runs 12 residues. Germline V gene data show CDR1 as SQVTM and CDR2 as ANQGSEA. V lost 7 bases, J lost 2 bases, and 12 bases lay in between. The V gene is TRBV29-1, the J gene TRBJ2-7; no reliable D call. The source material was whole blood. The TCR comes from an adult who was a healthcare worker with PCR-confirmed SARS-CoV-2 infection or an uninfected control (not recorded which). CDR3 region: CSAVKNAYEQYF. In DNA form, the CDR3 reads TGCAGCGCCGTGAAGAATGCCTACGAGCAGTACTTC.